The 30 T cell receptor beta chains below were found in one sample sequenced in a study of CD8+CD57+ T cells in acquired aplastic anemia (dated by TCRdb to the late 2010s). Expansion of CD8+CD57+ cells had been shown by flow cytometry in the patients chosen for sequencing. The sequencer was an Illumina HiSeq 2000. Genomic DNA was used as template for profiling of TCR beta VDJ combinations and CDR3 sequences. TCRdb reworked the public reads: Q25 trimming with fastp, MiXCR clone assembly, productive beta chains retained. Every distinct CDR3 protein forms one entry, paired with its most common genes and DNA. The sample table lists fewer than 200,000 distinct CDR3 sequences, 48% of them with a count of one. The top ten hold about 1.8% of the sample. Sequenced sample: sorted CD4+, CD8+, or CD8+CD57+ T cells (not recorded which) from PBMCs. The receptors originated from a human donor with aplastic anemia.

This clonotype was seen repeatedly, ten times or more. CDR3 region: CASSPGQNNSPLHF. The CDR3 DNA follows: TGTGCCAGCAGCCCGGGACAGAATAATTCACCCCTCCACTTT. The rearrangement links TRBV3-1 to TRBJ1-6; 7 bases line up with TRBD1. This CDR3 spans 14 amino acids. V shed 4 bases and J 5 bases; nucleotides not matched to a gene: 2. The germline V gene encodes CDR1 LGHDT and CDR2 YNNKEL (reference sequence).

This clonotype came up many times. The V and J genes are TRBV6-1 and TRBJ1-2, with D perhaps TRBD1 (6 bases). Germline V gene sequence: CDR1 MNHNS, CDR2 SASEGT. CDR3 length: 13 residues. V was trimmed by 7 bases and J by 4 bases, leaving 13 bases between them. The CDR3 spells CASTDYRAYGYTF. DNA for the CDR3: TGTGCCAGCACCGACTACAGGGCCTATGGCTACACCTTC.

The J gene is TRBJ2-2, the V gene TRBV27; D may be TRBD2 (5 bases). Trimming shortened V by 1 base and J by 6 bases, and 12 bases separated the two germline ends. Germline V lookup: CDR1 MNHEY, CDR2 SMNVEV (reference sequence). The length of the CDR3 is 15 residues. In DNA, the CDR3 is TGTGCCAGCAGTTTATTGACGGGGTCTTCCGGGGAGCTGTTTTTT. Amino acids: CASSLLTGSSGELFF.

This rearrangement joins TRBV10-3 to TRBJ1-1, with D uncertain. CDR3 length equals 14 residues. Looked up from germline, CDR1 is ENHRY and CDR2 is SYGVKD. V lost 0 bases and J lost 1, with 6 bases in between. The CDR3, as DNA: TGTGCCATCAGTGAGTCGAAGGGGAACACTGAAGCTTTCTTT. This translates into CAISESKGNTEAFF.

The sample holds a few counts of this clonotype. This chain joins TRBV3-1 and TRBJ1-2; 9 bases line up with TRBD1. The CDR3 runs 14 residues. The germline V gene has CDR1 LGHDT and CDR2 YNNKEL (reference sequence). The trim removed 6 bases at V and 2 bases at J, leaving 4 bases unmatched. CDR3 sequence reads: CASRLTGGNYGYTF. The DNA for the CDR3 is TGTGCCAGCAGGCTGACAGGGGGGAACTATGGCTACACCTTC.

There are many counts of this clonotype. The chain joins TRBV12-3 or TRBV12-4 to TRBJ2-7, with D maybe TRBD2 (5 bases). The germline V and J ends were trimmed by 2 bases and 0 bases, with 8 bases remaining between them. This CDR3 spans 14 amino acids. The CDR3 nucleotides are TGTGCCAGCAGTTTAAACGGGATCTCCTACGAGCAGTACTTC. Translation: CASSLNGISYEQYF.

The chain combines TRBV3-1 with TRBJ2-4, with TRBD2 identical over 7 bases. This CDR3 is 16 amino acids long. V lost 4 bases, J lost 3 bases, and 9 bases stayed unmatched. Per the germline V gene, CDR1 is LGHDT and CDR2 is YNNKEL (reference sequence). In nucleotides, the CDR3 is TGTGCCAGCAGCCTTATCGGGGGGTCGAGCAAAAACATTCAGTACTTC. It codes for CASSLIGGSSKNIQYF.

This clonotype has a count of ten or more. V gene TRBV6-2 or TRBV6-3 combines with J gene TRBJ2-5; D not certain. Germline V CDR1 and CDR2: MNHEY, SVGEGT. Trimming shortened V by 5 bases and J by 5 bases, and 6 bases separated the two germline ends. CDR3 length equals 11 residues. The CDR3 sequence: CASSRVETQYF. The CDR3 bases are TGTGCCAGCAGTAGGGTTGAGACCCAGTACTTC.

The chain links TRBV11-2 to TRBJ2-7, with D possibly matching TRBD1 (7 bases). The CDR3 extends over 11 amino acids. Germline V gene data show CDR1 as SGHAT and CDR2 as FQNNGV. V was clipped by 1 base and J by 11 bases, with 9 bases between them. The CDR3 bases are TGTGCCAGCAGCTTAGCAGGGGGGAAGTACTTC. This translates into CASSLAGGKYF.

The J gene is TRBJ1-4, the V gene TRBV29-1, with D uncertain. The CDR3 contains 14 residues. Per the germline V gene, CDR1 is SQVTM and CDR2 is ANQGSEA. Trimming pared 7 bases from V and 1 base from J, leaving 13 bases between. CDR3 DNA sequence: TGCAGCGGTAGATACAGCCTAACTAATGAAAAACTGTTTTTT. Its protein product is CSGRYSLTNEKLFF.

Many counts were recorded for this clonotype. This sequence joins TRBV7-2 and TRBJ2-7; 8 bases line up with TRBD2. The J segment lost 2 bases and the V segment lost 2 bases, leaving 2 bases of the junction unmatched. CDR1 and CDR2 (germline): SGHTA, FQGNSA. The CDR3 runs 14 residues. The CDR3 nucleotides read TGTGCCAGCAGCTTACCGGGGGGGGCCTACGAGCAGTACTTC. It yields the protein CASSLPGGAYEQYF.

The rearrangement uses TRBV19 and TRBJ2-7, with TRBD1 matching 8 bases. Losses at the gene ends were 4 bases for V and 6 bases for J; bases not matched to a gene: 5. The CDR3 contains 13 residues. CDR1 LNHDA and CDR2 SQIVND come from the germline V gene (reference sequence). This CDR3 is CASSTGTGSEQYF. DNA of the CDR3: TGTGCCAGTAGTACGGGGACAGGTAGCGAGCAGTACTTC. Filled out from reference TRBV19 and TRBJ2-7, the complete variable domain reads DGGITQSPKYLFRKEGQNVTLSCEQNLNHDAMYWYRQDPGQGLRLIYYSQIVNDFQKGDIAEGYSVSREKKESFPLTVTSAQKNPTAFYLCASSTGTGSEQYFGPGTRLTVT.

Turning to this clonotype: One end of the junction varies from germline; a read error may be responsible. The V call is TRBV20-1, the J call TRBJ1-2; D remains ambiguous. Germline CDR1 is DFQATT and CDR2 is SNEGSKA (reference sequence). The CDR3 is 12 amino acids. This chain's CDR3 is CSAIVEADGCTF. CDR3 coding DNA: TGCAGTGCTATCGTAGAAGCAGATGGCTGCACCTTC.

This clonotype was picked up a small number of times. The gene calls are TRBV5-6 and TRBJ1-2; D remains ambiguous. The CDR3 runs to 12 residues. Looked up from germline, CDR1 is SGHDT and CDR2 is YYEEEE. Trimming left V 4 bases short and J 8 bases short, with 12 bases between. CDR3 in DNA: TGTGCCAGCAGCGTGCTCATGAGCGGCTACACCTTC. This gives the protein CASSVLMSGYTF.

This clonotype occurred many times. This chain uses TRBV18 with TRBJ2-5, with D unresolved. CDR1 and CDR2 (germline): KGHSH, LQKENI. Trimming stripped 7 bases from V and 2 bases from J, with 11 bases between. This CDR3 is built from 13 residues. CDR3 in amino acids: CASCTSQQETQYF. The CDR3 region has the DNA TGTGCCAGCTGCACTTCCCAACAAGAGACCCAGTACTTC.

The rearrangement joins TRBV20-1 to TRBJ2-5, with 14 bases that match TRBD2. The CDR3 is 16 amino acids. Germline V gives CDR1 DFQATT, CDR2 SNEGSKA (reference sequence). J was trimmed by 2 bases and V by 2 bases; bases with no gene match: 4. This chain's CDR3 is CSARTGTSGGQETQYF. CDR3 sequence (DNA): TGCAGTGCTAGAACCGGGACTAGCGGGGGACAAGAGACCCAGTACTTC.

There are many counts of this clonotype. This rearrangement joins TRBV12-5 to TRBJ2-5; D unclear. The CDR3 length is 14 residues. Trimming shortened V by 1 base and J by 5 bases, and 11 bases separated the two germline ends. Germline V gene sequence: CDR1 LGHNT, CDR2 FRNRAP. CDR3 DNA sequence: TGTGCTAGTGGTTTGGGTGGGGTCCGGGAGACCCAGTACTTC. It translates to CASGLGGVRETQYF.

At least ten counts were recorded for this clonotype. This sequence joins TRBV6-1 and TRBJ1-5; 7 nucleotides align to TRBD1. Germline V gene data show CDR1 as MNHNS and CDR2 as SASEGT. J lost 4 bases, V lost 5 bases, and 11 bases had no gene match. This CDR3 contains 16 residues. The CDR3 loop reads CASSSNWDRVNQPQHF. CDR3 DNA sequence: TGTGCCAGCAGTTCCAATTGGGACAGAGTTAATCAGCCCCAGCATTTT.

This sequence joins TRBV11-2 and TRBJ1-6, with D maybe TRBD1 (5 bases). The V end lost 3 bases, the J end lost 7 bases, and 16 bases lay between the germline ends. Germline V gene data show CDR1 as SGHAT and CDR2 as FQNNGV. The CDR3 sequence is 16 residues long. The CDR3 loop is CASSLGRQAVNSPLHF. CDR3 DNA sequence: TGTGCCAGCAGCTTGGGGCGTCAGGCAGTGAATTCACCCCTCCACTTT.

The genes are TRBV20-1 and TRBJ2-7; TRBD2 matches at 11 bases. This CDR3 contains 15 residues. V lost 6 bases and J lost 4; bases outside the gene matches: 11. Per the germline V gene, CDR1 is DFQATT and CDR2 is SNEGSKA (reference sequence). DNA of the CDR3: TGCAGTGCCGTGGTGGAACGACTAGCGGGGTACGAGCAGTACTTC. This translates into CSAVVERLAGYEQYF.

This clonotype came up once. The genes are TRBV7-3 and TRBJ2-7; D remains unclear. The V and J ends lost 2 bases and 7 bases respectively, with 21 bases between them. The CDR3 extends over 16 amino acids. Germline V gene lookup returns CDR1 SGHTA and CDR2 FQGTGA. The CDR3 region is CASSLGRALTAEEQYF. The CDR3, as DNA: TGTGCCAGCAGCTTAGGTCGGGCACTCACGGCGGAGGAGCAGTACTTC.

The V gene is TRBV11-1, the J gene TRBJ2-1, with D possibly TRBD2 on 6 matching bases. Trimming took 3 bases from V and 6 from J, leaving 15 bases between them. CDR1 and CDR2 (germline): SGHAT, FQDESV (reference sequence). CDR3 length: 15 amino acids. The CDR3 is CASSFLLAALNEQFF. CDR3 bases: TGTGCCAGCAGCTTCCTACTAGCCGCTCTCAATGAGCAGTTCTTC.

This clonotype was found many times. CDR3 sequence: CASSQGQGANYGYTF. As DNA, the CDR3 is TGCGCCAGCAGCCAAGGACAGGGGGCTAACTATGGCTACACCTTC. The gene calls are TRBV4-1 and TRBJ1-2, with TRBD1 matching over 9 bases. Trimming removed 1 base from V and 0 bases from J; junction bases left unmatched: 0. This CDR3 has 15 amino acids. The germline gives CDR1 MGHRA, CDR2 YSYEKL.

This clonotype was detected only once. The CDR3 bases are TGTGCCAGCAGCTTAGAGTTCGGTGAAGCTTTCTTT. It encodes CASSLEFGEAFF. This chain links TRBV7-2 with TRBJ1-1; D remains unclear. Between the trimmed V and J ends, which lost 1 base and 7 bases, there was a span of 7 bases. CDR1 SGHTA and CDR2 FQGNSA come from the germline V gene. The CDR3 runs 12 residues.

V is TRBV6-1 and J is TRBJ1-1, with 8 bases that match TRBD1. The CDR3 has 15 residues. J was trimmed by 3 bases and V by 4 bases; bases with no gene match: 7. CDR1 is MNHNS, CDR2 SASEGT, per germline. The CDR3 region is CASSAPDRAYTEAFF. As DNA, the CDR3 is TGTGCCAGCAGTGCCCCGGACAGGGCTTACACTGAAGCTTTCTTT.

This clonotype was detected a few times. The V gene is TRBV25-1, the J gene TRBJ1-1; possibly TRBD1 for D (5 bases). Trimming took 6 bases from V and 4 from J, leaving 18 bases between them. Germline values: CDR1 MGHDK, CDR2 SYGVNS. The CDR3 length is 15 residues. The CDR3 here is CASSPGASSGTEAFF. The CDR3, as DNA: TGTGCCAGCAGCCCCGGGGCCTCGAGCGGCACTGAAGCTTTCTTT.

The chain links TRBV12-3 or TRBV12-4 to TRBJ2-7; D might be TRBD1 (5 bases). This CDR3 comprises 11 residues. V lost 4 bases and J 5 bases, leaving 6 bases between the germline ends. The CDR3: CASSWGHEQYF. Written as DNA, the CDR3 is TGTGCCAGCAGTTGGGGCCACGAGCAGTACTTC.

This chain links TRBV7-2 with TRBJ1-5, with no clear D. CDR1 and CDR2 (germline): SGHTA, FQGNSA. CDR3 size: 13 residues. The ends were cut back, 3 bases at V and 4 bases at J, with 7 bases in the middle. In DNA, the CDR3 is TGTGCCAGCAGCTTTACAGATAATCAGCCCCAGCATTTT. As protein: CASSFTDNQPQHF. Supplemented by reference TRBV7-2 and TRBJ1-5, the full variable domain reads GAGVSQSPSNKVTEKGKDVELRCDPISGHTALYWYRQSLGQGLEFLIYFQGNSAPDKSGLPSDRFSAERTGGSVSTLTIQRTQQEDSAVYLCASSFTDNQPQHFGDGTRLSIL.

This clonotype was recorded many times. The V gene is TRBV6-6, the J gene TRBJ2-7; weak D call: TRBD2 (5 bases). V was clipped by 2 bases and J by 8 bases, with 10 bases between them. CDR3 length: 12 amino acids. CDR1 is MNHNY, CDR2 SVGAGI, per germline (reference sequence). The CDR3, as DNA: TGTGCCAGCAGTTACCGGGGTGACCAGCAGTACTTC. Translating gives CASSYRGDQQYF.

V and J are TRBV13 and TRBJ2-5; 14 positions agree with TRBD2. The J call may be wrong; the DNA end is better matched by TRBJ2-7. Germline V CDR1 and CDR2: PRHDT, FYEKMQ (reference sequence). The CDR3 totals 16 residues. The CDR3 is CASSRRTSGGPYEQYF. CDR3 sequence (DNA): TGTGCCAGCAGCCGCCGGACTAGCGGGGGGCCCTACGAGCAGTACTTC.